Listed here is a single TCR beta chain. Seattle patients were enrolled during active infection and followed longitudinally. This entry comes from a study of blood T cell repertoires in COVID-19. Overall study: Donors in the United States, Italy and Spain gave samples during acute or convalescent COVID-19.

Methods used by the authors: By means of reference gene primer amplification, nucleated cell counts were estimated. Profiling relied on immunoSEQ multiplex PCR, and the TCRdb table lists in-frame clones only, not all of them. V and J calls and clone size are given by that table; D and trimming were obtained from the DNA. The sample has about 150,000 clones, 65% to 90% seen once; the top ten hold 12%. From germline, CDR1 is SNHLY and CDR2 FYNNEI. V was clipped by 11 bases and J by 7 bases, with 21 bases between them. The CDR3 is made up of 13 amino acids. Sequencing was done on a sample of peripheral blood. The chain combines TRBV2 with TRBJ2-7, with D possibly matching TRBD2 (5 bases). The receptor comes from a woman aged 55-70 years with COVID-19, enrolled during active disease. This CDR3 is CAPQPFPPGEQYF. The DNA for the CDR3 is TGTGCCCCCCAACCATTCCCTCCGGGGGAGCAGTACTTC.